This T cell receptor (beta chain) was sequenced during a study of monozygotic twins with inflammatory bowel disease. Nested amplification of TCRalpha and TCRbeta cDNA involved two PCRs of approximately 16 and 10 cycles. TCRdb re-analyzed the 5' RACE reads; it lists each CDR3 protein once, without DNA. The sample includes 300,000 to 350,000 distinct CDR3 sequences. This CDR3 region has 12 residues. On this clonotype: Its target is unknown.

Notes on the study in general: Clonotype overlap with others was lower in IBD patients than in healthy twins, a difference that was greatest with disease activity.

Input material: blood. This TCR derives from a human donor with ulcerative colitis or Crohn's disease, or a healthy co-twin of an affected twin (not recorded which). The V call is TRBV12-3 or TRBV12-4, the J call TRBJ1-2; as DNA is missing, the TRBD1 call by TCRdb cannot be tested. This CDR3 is CASSWDRDGYTF.